Below, 30 T cell receptor beta chains from the same sample are listed, as sequenced in a study of synovial regulatory T cells in juvenile arthritis. Study outcomes and limitations: TCR diversity was lower in inflammation-associated blood Treg cells than in other blood Treg cells.

Sequencing used immunoSEQ multiplex PCR; TCRdb keeps in-frame clones, though not all of them. The sample holds over 7,500 clones. These receptors' antigens are unknown. Sequencing was carried out using Treg cells from blood. Described subset: HLA-DR+ inflammation-associated blood Treg cells. The receptors were sampled from a donor aged 2-30 years with juvenile idiopathic arthritis.

The chain is built from TRBV4-3 and TRBJ1-1; absent DNA, TCRdb's TRBD1 call cannot be checked. This CDR3 comprises 14 residues. No nucleotide data were recorded. CDR1 is LGHNA, CDR2 YSLEER, per germline. CDR3 region: CASSRSLGDRKAFF.

The chain combines TRBV5-6 with TRBJ2-3; TCRdb reports TRBD2, a call that lacks DNA to check it against. CDR3 size: 12 residues. No DNA was logged. The germline V gene has CDR1 SGHDT and CDR2 YYEEEE. This chain's CDR3 is CASSYYTDTQYF.

The CDR3 here is CASTSIAGGVYEQYF. The V and J genes are TRBV27 and TRBJ2-7; TCRdb's D call of TRBD2 is untestable without DNA. CDR1 and CDR2 (germline): MNHEY, SMNVEV (reference sequence). The CDR3 has 15 residues. This entry has no DNA.

The V and J genes are TRBV29-1 and TRBJ1-5; the TCRdb D gene call, TRBD1, has no DNA to confirm it. The CDR3 totals 13 residues. No DNA is recorded. CDR1 is SQVTM, CDR2 ANQGSEA, per germline. The CDR3: CSVPRQANQPQHF.

CDR3 loop: CASSSTGPYGYTF. The rearrangement uses TRBV5-1 and TRBJ1-2; no DNA is available, so the TRBD1 call from TCRdb remains unchecked. CDR3 size: 13 residues. The DNA is not on file. CDR1 and CDR2 (germline): SGHRS, YFSETQ.

Judged by frequency, this clone is medium-sized (0.01 to 0.1%). The gene calls are TRBV28 and TRBJ1-4; there is no DNA to check the TCRdb D call of TRBD1. CDR3 size: 16 residues. Only the protein sequence is given. Germline loops: CDR1 MDHEN, CDR2 SYDVKM. The CDR3 here is CASSSNPDILNEKLFF.

The chain combines TRBV4-3 with TRBJ2-3; the TCRdb call, TRBD2, lacks DNA for checking. The length of the CDR3 is 14 residues. Only the protein is on record. The germline V gene encodes CDR1 LGHNA and CDR2 YSLEER. The CDR3 here is CASSQDRSGDTQYF.

The CDR3 spells CATSRDLRVSNTGELFF. This chain connects TRBV15 to TRBJ2-2. CDR3 size: 17 residues. There is no recorded DNA. Germline V CDR1 and CDR2: LNHNV, YYDKDF (reference sequence).

CDR3 sequence: CASSSTSTDTQYF. The gene calls are TRBV5-1 and TRBJ2-3; the D call from TCRdb, TRBD2, cannot be confirmed without DNA. CDR1 is SGHRS and CDR2 is YFSETQ in the germline V gene. The CDR3 has 13 amino acids. The protein alone is recorded here.

The rearrangement uses TRBV4-1 and TRBJ2-2; without DNA, the TCRdb call of TRBD2 cannot be checked. CDR1 MGHRA and CDR2 YSYEKL come from the germline V gene. The CDR3 contains 20 residues. The DNA is not on file. CDR3 sequence: CASSPPLGLAGGPNTGELFF.

The genes are TRBV29-1 and TRBJ1-2. The CDR3 spans 12 residues. The DNA is unrecorded. Germline assignment: CDR1 SQVTM and CDR2 ANQGSEA. CDR3 region: CSVELTNYGYTF.

V usage is TRBV19 and J usage is TRBJ1-2. The CDR3 covers 14 residues. The DNA is not on file. Germline V gene sequence: CDR1 LNHDA, CDR2 SQIVND (reference sequence). The CDR3 reads CASSIYLGTYGYTF.

The chain recombines TRBV6-5 with TRBJ2-5; TCRdb calls TRBD2, which cannot be checked without DNA. This CDR3 spans 15 amino acids. The nucleotide record is missing. Germline CDR1 and CDR2: MNHEY and SVGAGI. This CDR3 is CASSRRAGDRETQYF.

The chain carries TRBV10-2 and TRBJ2-1; TCRdb calls TRBD2, which cannot be checked without DNA. CDR1 and CDR2 (germline): WSHSY, SAAADI. The CDR3 is 15 residues long. No coding sequence is recorded. The CDR3 loop is CASSSGGSSYNEQFF.

The CDR3 protein is CASSQEWSLSVAGVFETQYF. The rearrangement uses TRBV4-3 and TRBJ2-5; checking the TCRdb D call of TRBD2 is not possible without DNA. The CDR3 covers 20 residues. The record lacks a DNA sequence. CDR1 LGHNA and CDR2 YSLEER come from the germline V gene.

This chain joins TRBV28 and TRBJ2-7; TCRdb outputs TRBD1, but without DNA this stays unchecked. Germline V CDR1 and CDR2: MDHEN, SYDVKM. The CDR3 spans 12 residues. No DNA has been recorded. The CDR3 loop reads CASSRDRGEQYF.

CDR3 protein: CASSYRPPEWQPQHF. V usage is TRBV6-6 and J usage is TRBJ1-5. Germline V gene sequence: CDR1 MNHNY, CDR2 SVGAGI (reference sequence). The length of the CDR3 is 15 residues. DNA is not recorded here.

This chain uses TRBV21-1 with TRBJ2-7; the D gene TCRdb calls, TRBD1, cannot be checked with no DNA. TRBV21-1 is shown as a pseudogene. There are 16 residues in the CDR3. No DNA appears here. The CDR3 spells CASSKARQGCTYEQYF.

The CDR3 here is CARSSSEGTEAFF. The J gene is TRBJ1-1, the V gene TRBV2. CDR1 and CDR2 (germline): SNHLY, FYNNEI. This CDR3 contains 13 residues. No DNA is listed.

The chain links TRBV4-3 to TRBJ1-5; there is no DNA to check the TCRdb D call of TRBD1. The CDR3 loop spans 16 amino acids. DNA for this receptor is not on file. Germline values: CDR1 LGHNA, CDR2 YSLEER. The CDR3 is CASSQDVTGGLKPQHF.

The chain has TRBV7-2 and TRBJ2-1; no DNA is available, so the TRBD2 call from TCRdb remains unchecked. Per germline, CDR1 SGHTA and CDR2 FQGNSA. The CDR3 is made up of 16 amino acids. No DNA accompanies this entry. This CDR3 is CASSLVEGRRRNEQFF. The variable domain in full, with the rest retrieved from reference TRBV7-2 and TRBJ2-1, is GAGVSQSPSNKVTEKGKDVELRCDPISGHTALYWYRQSLGQGLEFLIYFQGNSAPDKSGLPSDRFSAERTGGSVSTLTIQRTQQEDSAVYLCASSLVEGRRRNEQFFGPGTRLTVL.

The chain joins TRBV6-5 to TRBJ1-5. The CDR3 has 12 residues. The entry carries no DNA sequence. The V gene's germline CDR1 is MNHEY and CDR2 SVGAGI. The CDR3 protein is CASSNPGQPQHF.

The chain carries TRBV6-5 and TRBJ1-2; TCRdb proposes TRBD1, but this gene call is untestable without DNA. The CDR3 loop spans 11 amino acids. The nucleotide record is missing. The germline V gene encodes CDR1 MNHEY and CDR2 SVGAGI. The CDR3 protein is CASRDSWSYTF.

The J gene is TRBJ2-5, the V gene TRBV5-1; TCRdb outputs TRBD1, but without DNA this stays unchecked. Germline V gene data show CDR1 as SGHRS and CDR2 as YFSETQ. This CDR3 spans 13 amino acids. The record lacks a DNA sequence. CDR3 in amino acids: CASSFQGQETQYF.

This clone is deemed medium-sized by its frequency. The chain recombines TRBV5-4 with TRBJ1-4; checking the TCRdb D call of TRBD1 is not possible without DNA. In germline, CDR1 is SGHNT, CDR2 YYREEE (reference sequence). The CDR3 contains 14 residues. The coding DNA is unavailable. The CDR3 is CASSHQTGPEKLFF.

This chain uses TRBV5-1 with TRBJ1-4. The germline V gene has CDR1 SGHRS and CDR2 YFSETQ. The CDR3 runs to 14 residues. The DNA is not on file. This chain's CDR3 is CASSSAGAYEKLFF. Complete variable domain (other parts from reference TRBV5-1 and TRBJ1-4): KAGVTQTPRYLIKTRGQQVTLSCSPISGHRSVSWYQQTPGQGLQFLFEYFSETQRNKGNFPGRFSGRQFSNSRSEMNVSTLELGDSALYLCASSSAGAYEKLFFGSGTQLSVL.

The rearrangement links TRBV10-3 to TRBJ1-5; TCRdb's D call of TRBD1 is untestable without DNA. This CDR3 is built from 17 residues. No coding sequence is recorded. CDR1 and CDR2 from the germline V gene are ENHRY and SYGVKD. The CDR3 reads CAISEFVGEGGNQPQHF.

The chain combines TRBV4-3 with TRBJ2-7; TCRdb returns TRBD1, unconfirmable since there is no DNA. The CDR3 is 13 residues long. Only the protein is available. The germline CDR1 and CDR2 sequences are LGHNA and YSLEER. CDR3: CASSQRTGREQYF.

This rearrangement joins TRBV29-1 to TRBJ2-3; no DNA is available, so the TRBD2 call from TCRdb remains unchecked. This CDR3 spans 16 amino acids. The protein alone is recorded here. Germline CDR1 and CDR2: SQVTM and ANQGSEA. CDR3 region: CSVAPGLETSTDTQYF.

The chain recombines TRBV6-5 with TRBJ2-5. The germline V gene has CDR1 MNHEY and CDR2 SVGAGI. The CDR3 is 11 residues long. DNA for this receptor is not on file. The CDR3 spells CASKRGRDQYF.